The T cell receptor (beta chain) described here comes from a study of blood T cell repertoires in COVID-19. Study-level information: From the United States, Italy and Spain came samples of acute and convalescent COVID-19.

Original handling: By means of reference gene primer amplification, nucleated cell counts were estimated. Using immunoSEQ multiplex PCR, the repertoire was profiled, and TCRdb retains in-frame clones only, with some absent. D and trimming were read from the DNA, whereas the V and J calls and clone size are those reported in that table. Among hundreds of thousands of clones listed, 87% were seen once. Participants were aged roughly 18 to 90 years, lived in 25 or so US areas, and enrolled virtually. Grouping used clinical history reported by participants in a survey and questionnaire. The CDR3 sequence is 14 residues long. From germline, CDR1 is MNHEY and CDR2 SVGAGI. V was trimmed by 7 bases and J by 4 bases, leaving 17 bases between them.

This rearrangement joins TRBV6-5 to TRBJ2-7; maybe TRBD2 (6 bases). Sequenced input: PBMCs or T cells enriched from blood (not recorded which). This TCR was sampled from a woman younger than 35 with acute COVID-19. The CDR3 region is CASTFAGSKYEQYF. The CDR3 DNA sequence: TGTGCCAGCACCTTCGCCGGGAGTAAGTACGAGCAGTACTTC.